Below, 13 T cell receptor beta chains from the same sample are listed, as sequenced in a study of cytomegalovirus exposure and HLA in healthy donors. A multiplex PCR was run with 60 Vbeta primers and 13 Jbeta primers. The table came from immunoSEQ multiplex PCR; TCRdb's copy has only in-frame clones and leaves some out. This sample has around 150,000 clones, with less than 85% found just once. The sample taken for sequencing was PBMCs. The source of these receptors is a man between 35 and 55 years old in good health and CMV-seronegative.

The chain employs TRBV6-1 and TRBJ1-3, with 9 bases identical to TRBD1. V was clipped by 6 bases and J by 2 bases; unmatched bases: 5. This CDR3 spans 15 amino acids. CDR1 is MNHNS and CDR2 is SASEGT in the germline V gene. The CDR3 loop is CASRGQGFAGNTIYF. CDR3 nucleotides: TGTGCCAGCAGGGGACAGGGTTTCGCTGGAAACACCATATATTTT.

The V call is TRBV29-1, the J call TRBJ1-1; perhaps TRBD1 as D (6 bases). Trimming pared 6 bases from V and 1 base from J, leaving 15 bases between. From germline, CDR1 is SQVTM and CDR2 ANQGSEA. CDR3 length: 14 amino acids. The CDR3 loop is CSVAKTGPNTEAFF. The CDR3 DNA reads as TGCAGCGTGGCAAAGACAGGACCGAACACTGAAGCTTTCTTT.

The CDR3 loop is CASSFYYETEAFF. The CDR3 DNA reads as TGTGCCAGCAGCTTCTATTATGAGACTGAAGCTTTCTTT. The V call is TRBV7-2, the J call TRBJ1-1; D is ambiguous. V was pared by 3 bases and J by 5 bases, with 10 bases between. Germline V gene data show CDR1 as SGHTA and CDR2 as FQGNSA. The CDR3 spans 13 residues.

The chain is built from TRBV7-2 and TRBJ2-7, with D maybe TRBD2 (6 bases). The germline V gene has CDR1 SGHTA and CDR2 FQGNSA. V gave up 5 bases and J gave up 0 bases, with 17 bases separating them. CDR3 size: 16 residues. CDR3 coding DNA: TGTGCCAGCAGCCTTGACGGGACTGGAAACTCCTACGAGCAGTACTTC. This translates into CASSLDGTGNSYEQYF.

This rearrangement joins TRBV5-1 to TRBJ1-4; 8 bases fit TRBD1. V gave up 4 bases and J gave up 6 bases; unmatched junction bases: 8. The CDR3 is 15 amino acids. Per germline, CDR1 SGHRS and CDR2 YFSETQ. Here the CDR3 DNA reads TGCGCCAGCAGCGACCCCAGGGGGCCAGATGAAAAACTGTTTTTT. Its translation is CASSDPRGPDEKLFF. Drawing the rest from reference TRBV5-1 and TRBJ1-4, the complete variable domain is KAGVTQTPRYLIKTRGQQVTLSCSPISGHRSVSWYQQTPGQGLQFLFEYFSETQRNKGNFPGRFSGRQFSNSRSEMNVSTLELGDSALYLCASSDPRGPDEKLFFGSGTQLSVL.

This clone was counted only a few times. The chain's CDR3 is CASSPTGEAGNTIYF. DNA for the CDR3: TGCGCCAGCAGCCCGACAGGGGAGGCTGGAAACACCATATATTTT. The chain carries TRBV4-3 and TRBJ1-3; 8 nucleotides line up with TRBD1. CDR1 is LGHNA, CDR2 YSLEER, per germline. This CDR3 contains 15 residues. Trimming took 4 bases from V and 2 from J; bases not matched to a gene: 4.

CDR3 protein: CASSQTSGSWNEQFF. In nucleotides, the CDR3 is TGTGCCAGCAGCCAAACTAGCGGGAGTTGGAATGAGCAGTTCTTC. The genes are TRBV5-6 and TRBJ2-1, with 11 bases identical to TRBD2. This CDR3 has 15 residues. The germline CDR1 and CDR2 sequences are SGHDT and YYEEEE. V lost 4 bases, J lost 7 bases, and 7 bases stayed unmatched.

The chain links TRBV2 to TRBJ2-1; 13 positions match TRBD2. The germline CDR1 and CDR2 sequences are SNHLY and FYNNEI. J was trimmed by 10 bases and V by 6 bases; bases with no gene match: 9. The CDR3 loop spans 15 amino acids. The CDR3 bases are TGTGCCAGCAGCGCGACTAGCGGGAGGATAGGGGAGCAGTTCTTC. As protein: CASSATSGRIGEQFF.

CDR3 DNA sequence: TGTGCCAGCAGTTTCTTAGATACGCAGTATTTT. This codes for CASSFLDTQYF. The gene calls are TRBV6-6 and TRBJ2-3; D uncertain. The length of the CDR3 is 11 residues. Trimming took 4 bases from V and 5 from J, leaving 4 bases between them. Germline values: CDR1 MNHNY, CDR2 SVGAGI (reference sequence).

This clone came up a few times. J is TRBJ2-2 and V is TRBV29-1; TRBD1 aligns across 8 bases. The junction had 4 bases not matched to a gene; V was cut back by 5 bases and J by 5 bases. Germline V gene data show CDR1 as SQVTM and CDR2 as ANQGSEA. The length of the CDR3 is 13 residues. The CDR3 here is CSVNTGGTGELFF. DNA of the CDR3: TGCAGCGTTAACACAGGGGGAACCGGGGAGCTGTTTTTT.

The CDR3 DNA sequence: TGTGCCAGCAGTATCGCCGGGACAGGACCCTACGAGCAGTACTTC. Translated, it gives CASSIAGTGPYEQYF. The gene calls are TRBV27 and TRBJ2-7; 8 bases line up with TRBD1. Germline V gives CDR1 MNHEY, CDR2 SMNVEV (reference sequence). The trim removed 5 bases at V and 2 bases at J, leaving 8 bases unmatched. The length of the CDR3 is 15 residues.

This rearrangement joins TRBV9 to TRBJ2-7, with D unclear. Trimming stripped 0 bases from V and 7 bases from J, with 17 bases between. From germline, CDR1 is SGDLS and CDR2 YYNGEE. This CDR3 has 15 amino acids. CDR3 DNA: TGTGCCAGCAGCGTAGACAGTGCAGGTCGACGGGAGCAGTACTTC. This encodes CASSVDSAGRREQYF.

The chain employs TRBV4-3 and TRBJ1-4; TRBD1 is a possible D gene (5 bases). This CDR3 is built from 17 residues. Trimming took 0 bases from V and 6 from J, leaving 17 bases between them. The germline gives CDR1 LGHNA, CDR2 YSLEER. This chain's CDR3 is CASSQDRLQGEDEKLFF. The CDR3 DNA is TGCGCCAGCAGCCAAGATCGCCTCCAGGGCGAGGATGAAAAACTGTTTTTT.